The clone carrying this T cell receptor (beta chain) turned up a few times. Its antigen is unidentified. Only in-frame clones appear in the TCRdb table, and some are missing; sequencing was by immunoSEQ multiplex PCR. Of approximately 150,000 clones in the sample, approximately 89% were seen once. The sample comes from a study of T cell responses to AZD1222 COVID-19 vaccine. Study results and caveats: Clonal diversity was possibly underestimated, and the donors were mostly white British, with more females. Spike-wide coverage was observed for vaccine-associated CD4 TCRs, with dominant responses at 160-218 and 743-854.

From germline, CDR1 is SGHVS and CDR2 FQNEAQ. V was cut by 2 bases and J by 5 bases, with 17 bases left in between. The CDR3 runs 16 residues. The TCR sequence derives from an adult who received the AZD1222 COVID-19 vaccine. The V call is TRBV7-8, the J call TRBJ2-3, with D possibly TRBD2 on 6 matching bases. The source was peripheral blood, collected 28 days after the second AZD1222 dose. CDR3 region: CASSLSRRGTGDTQYF. CDR3 DNA: TGTGCCAGCAGCTTATCACGGAGGGGAACAGGAGATACGCAGTATTTT.